This TCR beta chain was recovered during a study of blood T cell repertoires in COVID-19. About the research overall: PBMCs, B-cell-depleted T cells, or T cells provided the cDNA or gDNA that made up the material.

The assay was immunoSEQ multiplex PCR, and TCRdb's table has in-frame clones only and misses some. Of some 78,000 clones listed, around 87% were seen once; the top ten hold roughly 4%. The V gene's germline CDR1 is SQVTM and CDR2 ANQGSEA. This CDR3 spans 13 amino acids. Trimming cost V 6 bases and J 3 bases, with 12 bases left between them. The V call is TRBV29-1, the J call TRBJ1-5; D may be TRBD1 (6 bases). Sequencing was carried out using peripheral blood. This clonotype was obtained from a woman of 80 years or more with active or convalescent COVID-19. CDR3 loop: CSVGTGNNQPQHF. CDR3 DNA sequence: TGCAGCGTCGGAACAGGGAACAATCAGCCCCAGCATTTT.